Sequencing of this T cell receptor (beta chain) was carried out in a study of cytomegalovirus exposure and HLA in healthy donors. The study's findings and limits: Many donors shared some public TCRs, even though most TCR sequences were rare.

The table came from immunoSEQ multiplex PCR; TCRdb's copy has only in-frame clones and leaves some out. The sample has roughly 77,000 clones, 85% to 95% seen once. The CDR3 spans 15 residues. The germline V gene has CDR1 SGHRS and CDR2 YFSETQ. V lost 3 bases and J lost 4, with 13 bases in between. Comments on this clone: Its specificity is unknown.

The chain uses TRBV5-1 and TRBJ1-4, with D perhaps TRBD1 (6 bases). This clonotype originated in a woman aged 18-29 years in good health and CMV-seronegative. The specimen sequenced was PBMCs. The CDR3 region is CASSSSGQINEKLFF. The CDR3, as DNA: TGCGCCAGCAGCTCCAGCGGACAGATTAATGAAAAACTGTTTTTT. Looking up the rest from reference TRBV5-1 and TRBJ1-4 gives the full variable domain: KAGVTQTPRYLIKTRGQQVTLSCSPISGHRSVSWYQQTPGQGLQFLFEYFSETQRNKGNFPGRFSGRQFSNSRSEMNVSTLELGDSALYLCASSSSGQINEKLFFGSGTQLSVL.